The T cell receptor beta chain under discussion was sequenced for a study of T cells in Graves' hyperthyroidism and ophthalmopathy. The overall study: Blood was drawn when the patient was first diagnosed and still untreated.

Overall study findings and caveats: Most thyroid clonotypes expanded above 0.001 were also detected in blood.

Amplification yielded TCR beta CDR3 regions, with RNA transcripts as the source. A set of HTBI primers served as the primers for a first-round RT-PCR of the TCR CDR3. MiXCR, run by TCRdb on the multiplex PCR reads, gives a single entry per CDR3 protein. In the table there are about 400,000 distinct CDR3 sequences, 13% to 15% of which are singletons. CDR3 length: 17 residues. Germline-derived CDR1 and CDR2 are SGHRS and YFSETQ. Patients affected by ophthalmopathy presented a Clinical Activity Score of at least 3, a NOSPECS grade of at least 4, and disease duration below 3 months. Diagnostic assessment was based on clinical symptoms, serum thyroxine and TRAb, thyroid ultrasound and orbital computed tomography. At least ten counts were recorded for this clonotype. The antigen remains unidentified. A read error may produce the germline difference seen at one junction end.

The receptor was isolated from a woman in her sixties or seventies with Graves' ophthalmopathy. Sequenced: blood. This rearrangement joins TRBV5-1 to TRBJ2-1, with 7 bases identical to TRBD2. The CDR3 DNA reads as TGCGCCAGCAGCCCATACTACTCAAACCGGGACTACCATGAGCAGTTCTTC. Its protein is CASSPYYSNRDYHEQFF.